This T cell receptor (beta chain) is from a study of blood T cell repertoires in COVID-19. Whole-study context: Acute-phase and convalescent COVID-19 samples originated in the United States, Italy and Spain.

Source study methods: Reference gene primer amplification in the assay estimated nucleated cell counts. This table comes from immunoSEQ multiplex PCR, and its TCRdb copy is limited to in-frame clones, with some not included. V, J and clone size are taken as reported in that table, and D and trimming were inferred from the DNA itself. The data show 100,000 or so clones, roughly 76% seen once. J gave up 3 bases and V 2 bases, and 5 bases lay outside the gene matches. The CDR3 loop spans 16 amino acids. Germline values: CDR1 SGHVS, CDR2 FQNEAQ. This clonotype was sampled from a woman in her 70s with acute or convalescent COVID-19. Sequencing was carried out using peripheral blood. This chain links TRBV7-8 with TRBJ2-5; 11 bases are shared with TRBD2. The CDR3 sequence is CASSLRLAGSKETQYF. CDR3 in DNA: TGTGCCAGCAGCTTAAGACTAGCGGGGTCTAAAGAGACCCAGTACTTC. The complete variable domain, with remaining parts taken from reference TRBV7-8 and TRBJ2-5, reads GAGVSQSPRYKVAKRGQDVALRCDPISGHVSLFWYQQALGQGPEFLTYFQNEAQLDKSGLPSDRFFAERPEGSVSTLKIQRTQQEDSAVYLCASSLRLAGSKETQYFGPGTRLLVL.